This T cell receptor (beta chain) was documented in a study of ipilimumab plus nivolumab after autologous stem cell transplantation. Study-wide background: DLBCL patients had primary refractory or relapsed disease. Study-level points and caveats: Per the authors, repertoire, Treg and microbiota data justify further study.

Starting 14 to 28 days after autologous transplant, ipilimumab 1 mg/kg was given. Only in-frame clones appear in the TCRdb table, and some are missing; sequencing was by immunoSEQ multiplex PCR. The sample lists tens of thousands of clones; 74% were seen once. The V end lost 2 bases, the J end lost 6 bases, and 13 bases lay between the germline ends. This CDR3 has 14 residues. Germline V gives CDR1 KGHSY, CDR2 FQNENV. About this clone: Its target is not known.

This receptor was obtained from a male donor with diffuse large B-cell lymphoma. The starting material was PBMCs, obtained in a trial of ipilimumab plus nivolumab as post-transplant consolidation. The genes are TRBV16 and TRBJ1-1, with D uncertain. CDR3: CASSQRAALAEAFF. CDR3 DNA: TGTGCCAGCAGCCAAAGGGCTGCACTCGCTGAAGCTTTCTTT.